The clone carrying this TCR beta chain occurred many times. Its antigen is as yet unknown. The data were taken from a study of T cell repertoires in cytomegalovirus infection. As for the study in general: Both a matching HLA type and CMV infection were indicated by public TCR beta signatures.

Germline CDR1 reads KGHSH; CDR2 reads LQKENI. The V and J ends lost 6 bases and 5 bases respectively, with 10 bases between them. This CDR3 has 13 residues. MiXCR, run by TCRdb on the reads, gives a single entry per CDR3 protein. The table lists around 350,000 distinct CDR3 sequences, 15% to 20% of them singletons. Findings and limits, study-wide: Across the ex vivo response, the dominant clonotypes were HLA-C-restricted CMV-specific TCR beta clonotypes.

The clonotype was recovered from a human donor in good health (CMV status not recorded). Some clones in this sample may be carry-over from other donors' samples. The V and J genes are TRBV18 and TRBJ1-4; D gene ambiguous. The specimen sequenced was PBMCs. The CDR3, as DNA: TGTGCCAGCTCCCAGGACCAGAATGAAAAACTGTTTTTT. As protein: CASSQDQNEKLFF.